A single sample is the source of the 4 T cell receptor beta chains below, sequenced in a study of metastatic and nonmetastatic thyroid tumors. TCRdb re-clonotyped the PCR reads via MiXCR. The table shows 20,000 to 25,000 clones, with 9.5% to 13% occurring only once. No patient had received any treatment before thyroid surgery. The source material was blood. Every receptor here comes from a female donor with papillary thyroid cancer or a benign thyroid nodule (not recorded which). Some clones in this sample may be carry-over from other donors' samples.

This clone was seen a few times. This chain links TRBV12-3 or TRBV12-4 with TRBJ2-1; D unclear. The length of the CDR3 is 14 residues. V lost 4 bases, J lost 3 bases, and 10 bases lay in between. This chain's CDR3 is CASSSEGFYNEQFF. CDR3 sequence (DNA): TGTGCCAGCAGTTCCGAAGGGTTCTACAATGAGCAGTTCTTC.

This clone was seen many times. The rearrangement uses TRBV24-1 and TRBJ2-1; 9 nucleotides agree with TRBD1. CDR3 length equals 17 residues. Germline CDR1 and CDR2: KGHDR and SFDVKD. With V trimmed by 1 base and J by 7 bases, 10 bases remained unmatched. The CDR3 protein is CATSDFYQDRGRNEQFF. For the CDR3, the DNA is TGTGCCACCAGTGATTTTTATCAGGACAGGGGAAGGAATGAGCAGTTCTTC.

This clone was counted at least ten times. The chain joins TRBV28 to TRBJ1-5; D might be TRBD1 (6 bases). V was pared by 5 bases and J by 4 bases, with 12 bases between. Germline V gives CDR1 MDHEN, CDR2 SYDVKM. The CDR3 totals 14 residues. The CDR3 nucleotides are TGTGCCAGCAGTGCCGGGACAACTAATCAGCCCCAGCATTTT. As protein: CASSAGTTNQPQHF.

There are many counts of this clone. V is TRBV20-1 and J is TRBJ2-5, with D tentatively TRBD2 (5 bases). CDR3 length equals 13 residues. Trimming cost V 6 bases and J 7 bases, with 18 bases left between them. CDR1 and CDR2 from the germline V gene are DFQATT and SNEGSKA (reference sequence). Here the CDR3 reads CSAQTGTSRTQYF. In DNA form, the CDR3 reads TGCAGTGCCCAGACTGGAACTAGTCGGACCCAGTACTTC.